Listed here are 14 T cell receptor beta chains from one sample, sequenced in a study of shared clonotypes between healthy human individuals (dated by TCRdb to the early 2020s). Receptors were amplified or captured by the immunoSEQ multiplex PCR assay. TCRdb stores this immuneACCESS table with in-frame sequences only. Part of the clones is absent; in the studies checked, under half of the shortfall reflects unresolved V genes, and no reason is known for the rest. The sample includes about 670,000 clones, with approximately 75% observed a single time. The ten largest clonotypes hold approximately 2% of the sample. What was sequenced was memory CD4+ T cells sorted from blood. Interpreted using the paper, the cell subset or site label stands for: CD45RA-negative fraction. All receptors derive from a woman in her thirties in good health.

This clone was observed a handful of times. The rearrangement joins TRBV5-1 to TRBJ2-1; D is unclear. Looked up from germline, CDR1 is SGHRS and CDR2 is YFSETQ. The germline V and J ends were trimmed by 2 bases and 7 bases, with 7 bases remaining between them. CDR3 length: 12 residues. The CDR3 coding sequence is TGCGCCAGCAGCTTAGGCCTAAATGAGCAGTTCTTC. This sequence encodes CASSLGLNEQFF.

The chain is built from TRBV29-1 and TRBJ2-3, with no clear D. The CDR3 is 15 residues long. CDR1 and CDR2 (germline): SQVTM, ANQGSEA. Trimming removed 1 base at V and 4 bases at J, with 15 bases between. The CDR3 coding sequence is TGCAGCGTTGAAGCACTCGAGGAACAGCCAGATACGCAGTATTTT. Its protein is CSVEALEEQPDTQYF.

The sample holds a few counts of this clone. Other nucleotide sequences from this sample produce the same CDR3. The rearrangement links TRBV5-1 to TRBJ2-7, with 11 nucleotides matching TRBD1. The V segment lost 4 bases and the J segment 3 bases; nucleotides outside the gene matches: 6. The CDR3 spans 15 residues. Germline V gene sequence: CDR1 SGHRS, CDR2 YFSETQ. The CDR3 nucleotides are TGCGCCAGCAGCGATAGGACAGGGGGCGTCTACGAGCAGTACTTC. Translated, it gives CASSDRTGGVYEQYF.

This clone was observed once. V is TRBV28 and J is TRBJ2-6; D is uncertain. CDR3 length equals 14 residues. With 10 bases removed from V and 0 bases from J, the gap between germline ends came to 10 bases. The germline gives CDR1 MDHEN, CDR2 SYDVKM. Here the CDR3 reads CATAISSGANVLTF. The CDR3 DNA follows: TGTGCCACGGCCATAAGCTCTGGGGCCAACGTCCTGACTTTC.

The chain recombines TRBV4-2 with TRBJ1-6; no definite D call. The CDR3 totals 15 residues. Germline lookup yields CDR1 LGHNA and CDR2 YNFKEQ. The germline V and J ends were trimmed by 2 bases and 7 bases, with 12 bases remaining between them. The CDR3 protein is CASSQLEGYNSPLHF. CDR3 sequence (DNA): TGTGCCAGCAGCCAATTGGAGGGTTACAATTCACCCCTCCACTTT.

The chain uses TRBV5-1 and TRBJ1-2; 11 positions agree with TRBD1. Germline V CDR1 and CDR2: SGHRS, YFSETQ. V dropped 4 bases and J dropped 7; count of bases not matched to a gene: 3. CDR3 length equals 13 residues. The CDR3 bases are TGCGCCAGCAGCGGACAGGGGGCGGGTGGCTACACCTTC. Amino acid sequence: CASSGQGAGGYTF.

The chain employs TRBV19 and TRBJ2-1; 10 bases fit TRBD2. J lost 5 bases, V lost 6 bases, and 7 bases had no gene match. CDR3 size: 15 residues. Germline values: CDR1 LNHDA, CDR2 SQIVND (reference sequence). Written as DNA, the CDR3 is TGTGCCAGTAGCTCGAGCGGGAGGGGCCACAATGAGCAGTTCTTC. Its protein is CASSSSGRGHNEQFF. The full variable domain, completed using reference TRBV19 and TRBJ2-1, is DGGITQSPKYLFRKEGQNVTLSCEQNLNHDAMYWYRQDPGQGLRLIYYSQIVNDFQKGDIAEGYSVSREKKESFPLTVTSAQKNPTAFYLCASSSSGRGHNEQFFGPGTRLTVL.

The CDR3 DNA follows: TGTGCCAGCAGTTTATACAGGGGTACCCACGAGCAGTACTTC. Translated, it gives CASSLYRGTHEQYF. The rearrangement links TRBV6-6 to TRBJ2-7; 7 bases match TRBD1. Germline values: CDR1 MNHNY, CDR2 SVGAGI (reference sequence). Trimming removed 4 bases from V and 5 bases from J; junction bases left unmatched: 8. This CDR3 has 14 residues.

This clone was recorded only once. The rearrangement joins TRBV5-1 to TRBJ2-7; D call uncertain. Trimming took off 0 bases at V and 4 bases at J, with 11 bases between the two ends. The CDR3 is 14 residues long. CDR1 SGHRS and CDR2 YFSETQ come from the germline V gene. CDR3 sequence (DNA): TGCGCCAGCAGCTTGGCGGAGACTCAATACGAGCAGTACTTC. Protein sequence: CASSLAETQYEQYF.

A word on this clone: This sample also contains other DNA sequences that code for the same CDR3. The chain joins TRBV11-2 to TRBJ2-1; D not resolved. The V gene's germline CDR1 is SGHAT and CDR2 FQNNGV. The CDR3 has 12 residues. The V end was cut by 1 base, the J end by 7 bases, with 5 bases between. This chain's CDR3 is CASSLVGNEQFF. DNA for the CDR3: TGTGCCAGCAGCTTAGTAGGGAATGAGCAGTTCTTC.

With regard to this clone: The sample contains more than one DNA sequence encoding this CDR3. V usage is TRBV18 and J usage is TRBJ2-7; 7 positions match TRBD1. From germline, CDR1 is KGHSH and CDR2 LQKENI. V was clipped by 3 bases and J by 0 bases; unmatched bases: 5. CDR3 size: 15 residues. For the CDR3, the DNA is TGTGCCAGCTCACCCAACCGGGACAGCTCCTACGAGCAGTACTTC. It specifies CASSPNRDSSYEQYF.

Concerning this clone itself: One end of the junction varies from germline; a read error may be responsible. The J gene is TRBJ2-2, the V gene TRBV5-4; perhaps D is TRBD1 or TRBD2 (6 bases each). The CDR3 runs 16 residues. Germline V gene sequence: CDR1 SGHNT, CDR2 YYREEE (reference sequence). CDR3 amino acids: CASSLGGHPNTGELFF. DNA for the CDR3: TGTGCCAGCAGTTTGGGGGGACACCCTAACACCGGGGAGCTGTTTTTT. The variable domain in full, completed from reference TRBV5-4 and TRBJ2-2, reads ETGVTQSPTHLIKTRGQQVTLRCSSQSGHNTVSWYQQALGQGPQFIFQYYREEENGRGNFPPRFSGLQFPNYSSELNVNALELDDSALYLCASSLGGHPNTGELFFGEGSRLTVL.

The V call is TRBV20-1, the J call TRBJ1-4; D is unclear. V was cut by 8 bases and J by 11 bases, with 15 bases left in between. Germline CDR1 reads DFQATT; CDR2 reads SNEGSKA (reference sequence). The CDR3 loop spans 11 amino acids. The CDR3 DNA sequence: TGCAGTTGTTTGAACACCCAGAAACTGTTTTTT. Amino acid sequence: CSCLNTQKLFF.

The V call is TRBV28, the J call TRBJ2-2, with 12 bases identical to TRBD2. This CDR3 region has 16 residues. V lost 4 bases, J lost 7 bases, and 7 bases stayed unmatched. Germline V CDR1 and CDR2: MDHEN, SYDVKM. The CDR3, as DNA: TGTGCCAGCAGTTCTCCTAGCGGGAGGGCCCACGGGGAGCTGTTTTTT. Protein product: CASSSPSGRAHGELFF.